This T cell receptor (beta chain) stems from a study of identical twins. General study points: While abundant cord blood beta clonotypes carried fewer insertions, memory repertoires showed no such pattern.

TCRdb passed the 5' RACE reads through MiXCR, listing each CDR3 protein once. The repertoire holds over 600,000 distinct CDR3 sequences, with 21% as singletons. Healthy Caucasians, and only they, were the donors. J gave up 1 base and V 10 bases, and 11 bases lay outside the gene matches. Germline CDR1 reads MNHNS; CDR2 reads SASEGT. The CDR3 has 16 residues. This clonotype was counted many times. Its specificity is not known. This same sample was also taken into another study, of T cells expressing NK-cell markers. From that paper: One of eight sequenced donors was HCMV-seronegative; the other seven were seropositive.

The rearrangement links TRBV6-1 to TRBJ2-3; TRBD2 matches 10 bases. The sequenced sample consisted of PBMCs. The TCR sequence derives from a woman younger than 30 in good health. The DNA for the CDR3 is TGTGCCACCCGCCCTCGAGCGGGAGGGGGCACAGATACGCAGTATTTT. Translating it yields CATRPRAGGGTDTQYF.